This entry lists 18 T cell receptor beta chains sequenced from one sample in a study of blood T cell repertoires in COVID-19. Sequencing used immunoSEQ multiplex PCR; TCRdb keeps in-frame clones, though not all of them. The sample lists over 95,000 clones; 80% to 90% were seen once. The sequencing input was peripheral blood. The source of these receptors is a human donor with acute or convalescent COVID-19. The donor label of this sample is uncertain.

The chain employs TRBV7-3 and TRBJ2-3, with 10 bases matching TRBD2. The V and J ends lost 5 bases and 7 bases, in that order; junction bases with no gene match: 9. Germline lookup yields CDR1 SGHTA and CDR2 FQGTGA. The CDR3 extends over 15 amino acids. DNA for the CDR3: TGTGCCAGCAGCCAAGCGGGAGGGCCCGCCTATACGCAGTATTTT. This codes for CASSQAGGPAYTQYF.

Only a few counts were recorded for this clone. V gene TRBV16 combines with J gene TRBJ1-1; D possibly corresponds to TRBD1 (6 bases). This CDR3 spans 13 amino acids. The V and J ends lost 4 bases and 3 bases respectively, with 9 bases between them. Per germline, CDR1 KGHSY and CDR2 FQNENV. CDR3 residues: CASSPEGDTEAFF. In DNA, the CDR3 is TGTGCCAGCAGCCCCGAGGGGGACACTGAAGCTTTCTTT.

The V and J genes are TRBV16 and TRBJ1-5; no clear D. Trimming cost V 0 bases and J 7 bases, with 13 bases left between them. The germline gives CDR1 KGHSY, CDR2 FQNENV. The CDR3 sequence is 15 residues long. The chain's CDR3 is CASSQSPVGLQPQHF. As DNA, the CDR3 is TGTGCCAGCAGCCAATCTCCCGTCGGGTTACAGCCCCAGCATTTT.

The chain joins TRBV6-1 to TRBJ1-6; tentative D call: TRBD1 (5 bases). Germline CDR1 is MNHNS and CDR2 is SASEGT. The CDR3 has 22 residues. Trimming removed 0 bases at V and 0 bases at J, with 24 bases between. The CDR3 DNA reads TGTGCCAGCAGTGAAGCTATGCGGGACCACCAACTCGCGAGCTCCTATAATTCACCCCTCCACTTT. It specifies CASSEAMRDHQLASSYNSPLHF.

This clone showed up just once. This chain links TRBV29-1 with TRBJ1-5; 9 positions agree with TRBD1. With 4 bases clipped from V and 5 bases from J, the junction kept 9 bases outside the gene matches. This CDR3 is 15 amino acids long. CDR1 and CDR2 (germline): SQVTM, ANQGSEA. The CDR3 DNA reads as TGCAGCGTTGCGGGACCGGGACAGGGTCATCAGCCCCAGCATTTT. It translates to CSVAGPGQGHQPQHF.

This clone showed up just a few times. The CDR3 spells CASVAPYSYEQYF. Here the CDR3 DNA reads TGTGCCAGCGTGGCCCCTTACTCCTACGAGCAGTACTTC. The rearrangement joins TRBV2 to TRBJ2-7; D gene uncertain. This CDR3 comprises 13 residues. V was pared by 8 bases and J by 0 bases, with 11 bases between. Germline CDR1 and CDR2: SNHLY and FYNNEI.

The rearrangement joins TRBV15 to TRBJ1-5, with unresolved D. V gave up 0 bases and J gave up 7 bases, with 7 bases separating them. Germline assignment: CDR1 LNHNV and CDR2 YYDKDF (reference sequence). This CDR3 region has 13 residues. The CDR3 DNA sequence: TGTGCCACCAGCAGAGATCTCGGGCAGCCCCAGCATTTT. Encoded protein: CATSRDLGQPQHF.

The gene calls are TRBV7-2 and TRBJ1-4; D is possibly TRBD1 (5 bases). CDR1 is SGHTA, CDR2 FQGNSA, per germline. V was pared by 6 bases and J by 7 bases, with 15 bases between. The CDR3 has 14 residues. The CDR3, as DNA: TGTGCCAGCAGGGGAGGGGCGCGGGTTGAAAAACTGTTTTTT. Its protein product is CASRGGARVEKLFF.

J is TRBJ2-2 and V is TRBV27, with TRBD1 identical over 7 bases. V trimming: 5 bases; J trimming: 2 bases; junction bases outside the gene matches: 8. Germline lookup yields CDR1 MNHEY and CDR2 SMNVEV (reference sequence). This CDR3 is 16 amino acids long. CDR3 coding DNA: TGTGCCAGCAGTCCCCAGGGGACAGAAAACACCGGGGAGCTGTTTTTT. Protein sequence: CASSPQGTENTGELFF.

The V and J genes are TRBV21-1 and TRBJ1-2. TRBV21-1 is a recognized pseudogene. The CDR3 has 15 residues. The CDR3 loop is CASSKVGGRYYGYTF. The CDR3 DNA reads as TGTGCCAGCAGCAAAGTGGGAGGAAGATACTATGGCTACACCTTC.

To note about this clone: The junction shows a germline mismatch at one end, possibly a read error. The chain carries TRBV18 and TRBJ2-7; tentatively, D is TRBD1 (7 bases). The CDR3 covers 11 residues. The V gene's germline CDR1 is KGHSH and CDR2 LQKENI. The CDR3 sequence is CASSAGQIADF. The CDR3 nucleotides read TGTGCCAGCTCAGCGGGACAGATCGCCGACTTC.

This clone was seen more than once but under ten times. The chain has TRBV2 and TRBJ1-6; D not certain. The V end was cut by 8 bases, the J end by 1 base, with 9 bases between. Germline CDR1 and CDR2: SNHLY and FYNNEI. This CDR3 spans 14 amino acids. The CDR3 loop is CASLEGSYNSPLHF. As DNA, the CDR3 is TGTGCCAGCTTGGAGGGTTCCTATAATTCACCCCTCCACTTT.

The J gene is TRBJ1-2, the V gene TRBV2, with a tentative D call TRBD1 (6 bases). Germline V gene sequence: CDR1 SNHLY, CDR2 FYNNEI. CDR3 length: 12 residues. Trimming left V 6 bases short and J 5 bases short, with 10 bases between. The CDR3 here is CASSPDSYGYTF. The CDR3, as DNA: TGTGCCAGCAGCCCGGACAGTTATGGCTACACCTTC.

CDR3 amino acids: CASSIGLAGVRLSYNEQFF. CDR3 sequence (DNA): TGTGCCAGTAGTATCGGACTAGCGGGGGTTAGGTTGTCCTACAATGAGCAGTTCTTC. The chain has TRBV19 and TRBJ2-1; 13 bases align to TRBD2. Trimming at V came to 3 bases and at J to 1 base, leaving 9 bases not matched to a gene. Germline-derived CDR1 and CDR2 are LNHDA and SQIVND (reference sequence). The CDR3 is made up of 19 amino acids.

The J gene is TRBJ1-2, the V gene TRBV29-1; weak D call: TRBD1 (5 bases). Per germline, CDR1 SQVTM and CDR2 ANQGSEA. There are 13 residues in the CDR3. Trimming stripped 3 bases from V and 5 bases from J, with 13 bases between. The CDR3 DNA reads as TGCAGCGTTGAGGGTGCGGGGGGTTATGGCTACACCTTC. Translation gives CSVEGAGGYGYTF.

V is TRBV5-1 and J is TRBJ2-1, with TRBD2 matching 14 bases. V was clipped by 4 bases and J by 0 bases; unmatched bases: 9. The V gene's germline CDR1 is SGHRS and CDR2 YFSETQ. The CDR3 has 19 amino acids. CDR3 sequence: CASSATGTSGGSSYNEQFF. The DNA of the CDR3 is TGCGCCAGCAGCGCTACCGGGACTAGCGGGGGAAGCTCCTACAATGAGCAGTTCTTC.

The chain joins TRBV30 to TRBJ1-1; 7 nucleotides agree with TRBD1. With 5 bases clipped from V and 8 bases from J, the junction kept 5 bases outside the gene matches. The length of the CDR3 is 11 residues. In germline, CDR1 is GTSNPN, CDR2 SVGIG (reference sequence). CDR3: CAWGGQIEAFF. The DNA of the CDR3 is TGTGCCTGGGGGGGACAGATAGAAGCTTTCTTT.

This rearrangement joins TRBV9 to TRBJ2-3; 8 bases align to TRBD2. Germline-derived CDR1 and CDR2 are SGDLS and YYNGEE. The CDR3 is 14 residues long. V lost 4 bases to trimming and J lost 3 bases; unmatched junction nucleotides: 4. The CDR3 protein is CASSKSGGTDTQYF. In nucleotides, the CDR3 is TGTGCCAGCAGCAAGTCGGGAGGGACAGATACGCAGTATTTT.